The 20 T cell receptor beta chains reported below all come from one sample, sequenced in a study of cytomegalovirus exposure and HLA in healthy donors. In the PCR, 60 Vbeta and 13 Jbeta primers were used. The protocol was immunoSEQ multiplex PCR, while the TCRdb copy is restricted to in-frame clones and leaves out a portion. The record lists 150,000 to 200,000 clones, of which the ten most abundant hold approximately 0.82%. Material: PBMCs. The origin of the receptors is a woman aged 18-30 years in good health and CMV-seropositive.

The rearrangement uses TRBV5-8 and TRBJ2-7; D is perhaps TRBD2 (6 bases). Trimming pared 3 bases from V and 3 bases from J, leaving 16 bases between. The CDR3 is made up of 15 amino acids. Per the germline V gene, CDR1 is SGHTS and CDR2 is YDEGEE. This CDR3 reads CASSSTGGESYEQYF. The CDR3 DNA is TGTGCCAGCAGCTCGACGGGCGGGGAAAGCTACGAGCAGTACTTC.

The chain employs TRBV7-6 and TRBJ2-3, with D perhaps matching TRBD1 (5 bases). Germline V gene data show CDR1 as SGHVS and CDR2 as FNYEAQ. V was shortened by 5 bases and J by 1 base, with 7 bases between the two germline ends. The CDR3 consists of 13 residues. CDR3 region: CASSQTGTDTQYF. CDR3 sequence (DNA): TGTGCCAGCAGCCAGACAGGCACAGATACGCAGTATTTT.

The chain couples TRBV11-2 to TRBJ1-2, with D uncertain. The germline gives CDR1 SGHAT, CDR2 FQNNGV. This CDR3 has 13 residues. The V gene lost 5 bases and the J gene lost 5 bases, with 12 bases spanning the gap. CDR3 nucleotides: TGTGCCAGCAGCCCACGAGAGGGTTATGGCTACACCTTC. Encoded protein: CASSPREGYGYTF. The full variable domain, rest sourced from reference TRBV11-2 and TRBJ1-2, is EAGVAQSPRYKIIEKRQSVAFWCNPISGHATLYWYQQILGQGPKLLIQFQNNGVVDDSQLPKDRFSAERLKGVDSTLKIQPAKLEDSAVYLCASSPREGYGYTFGSGTRLTVV.

The J gene is TRBJ2-7, the V gene TRBV4-1; D might be TRBD1 (5 bases). The CDR3 runs 15 residues. Trimming shortened V by 0 bases and J by 4 bases, and 13 bases separated the two germline ends. The germline CDR1 and CDR2 sequences are MGHRA and YSYEKL. The CDR3 region has the DNA TGCGCCAGCAGCCAAGATTGGAGTCAGGGTTACGAGCAGTACTTC. This codes for CASSQDWSQGYEQYF.

This rearrangement joins TRBV6-5 to TRBJ1-2; 8 bases match TRBD1. CDR1 is MNHEY and CDR2 is SVGAGI in the germline V gene. With V trimmed by 0 bases and J by 8 bases, 5 bases remained unmatched. CDR3 size: 14 residues. The CDR3 sequence: CASSYSDRARGYTF. The CDR3 DNA is TGTGCCAGCAGTTACTCGGACAGGGCACGGGGCTACACCTTC.

This chain connects TRBV5-1 to TRBJ2-1; 7 bases are shared with TRBD1. CDR1 and CDR2 (germline): SGHRS, YFSETQ. The CDR3 runs 15 residues. Losses at the gene ends were 0 bases for V and 15 bases for J; bases not matched to a gene: 15. The CDR3 nucleotides read TGCGCCAGCAGCTTGGGGGCACAGGGGCCTTCCCGGCCGTTCTTC. It is translated as CASSLGAQGPSRPFF.

The chain links TRBV27 to TRBJ1-6; D not resolved. This CDR3 contains 11 residues. Germline V gene sequence: CDR1 MNHEY, CDR2 SMNVEV (reference sequence). Trimming removed 8 bases at V and 7 bases at J, with 6 bases between. The CDR3 region is CASPTNSPLHF. The CDR3, as DNA: TGTGCCAGCCCAACAAATTCACCCCTCCACTTT.

The genes are TRBV6-5 and TRBJ2-5; tentatively, D is TRBD2 (5 bases). Near its end, the DNA agrees better with TRBJ2-7, so the J call may be wrong. This CDR3 has 13 amino acids. Germline CDR1 reads MNHEY; CDR2 reads SVGAGI. CDR3 residues: CASRTPSSYEQYF. The CDR3, as DNA: TGTGCCAGTCGGACTCCGAGCTCCTACGAGCAGTACTTC.

The chain couples TRBV10-1 to TRBJ1-1; no definite D call. Per the germline V gene, CDR1 is WNHNN and CDR2 is SYGVQD (reference sequence). This CDR3 has 13 amino acids. Trimming removed 1 base from V and 1 base from J, with 4 bases in between. CDR3: CASSELWNTEAFF. DNA for the CDR3: TGCGCCAGCAGTGAGTTATGGAACACTGAAGCTTTCTTT.

The chain joins TRBV29-1 to TRBJ1-1; a possible D gene is TRBD1 (5 bases). CDR3 length: 13 residues. Trimming took 7 bases from V and 0 from J, leaving 12 bases between them. Germline CDR1 reads SQVTM; CDR2 reads ANQGSEA. CDR3 DNA sequence: TGCAGCGGAGGAGGGGTCTTGAACACTGAAGCTTTCTTT. Translated, it gives CSGGGVLNTEAFF. The full variable domain, its missing parts supplied by reference TRBV29-1 and TRBJ1-1, is SAVISQKPSRDICQRGTSLTIQCQVDSQVTMMFWYRQQPGQSLTLIATANQGSEATYESGFVIDKFPISRPNLTFSTLTVSNMSPEDSSIYLCSGGGVLNTEAFFGQGTRLTVV.

The rearrangement links TRBV7-6 to TRBJ2-7, with a possible D match to TRBD2 (5 bases). V was clipped by 5 bases and J by 3 bases, with 14 bases between them. There are 14 residues in the CDR3. In germline, CDR1 is SGHVS, CDR2 FNYEAQ. CDR3 loop: CASSQSTADYEQYF. In DNA form, the CDR3 reads TGTGCCAGCAGCCAAAGCACAGCGGACTACGAGCAGTACTTC.

This rearrangement joins TRBV6-1 to TRBJ2-3; 16 bases map to TRBD2. Germline CDR1 and CDR2: MNHNS and SASEGT. The CDR3 runs to 14 residues. The J segment lost 6 bases and the V segment lost 10 bases, leaving 4 bases of the junction unmatched. Here the CDR3 reads CATSGLAGGDTQYF. CDR3 bases: TGTGCCACCTCGGGACTAGCGGGAGGGGATACGCAGTATTTT.

This CDR3 reads CASSSTGSTNEKLFF. The CDR3 DNA sequence: TGTGCCAGCAGTTCGACGGGATCGACTAATGAAAAACTGTTTTTT. The V and J genes are TRBV2 and TRBJ1-4, with unresolved D. This CDR3 comprises 15 residues. Trimming cost V 5 bases and J 2 bases, with 12 bases left between them. In germline, CDR1 is SNHLY, CDR2 FYNNEI.

The V call is TRBV5-1, the J call TRBJ2-1; 8 bases align to TRBD1. The junction had 5 bases not matched to a gene; V was cut back by 3 bases and J by 6 bases. The V gene's germline CDR1 is SGHRS and CDR2 YFSETQ. The CDR3 loop spans 14 amino acids. Here the CDR3 reads CASSSQGAGNEQFF. DNA for the CDR3: TGCGCCAGCAGCTCTCAGGGGGCAGGCAATGAGCAGTTCTTC.

The chain uses TRBV15 and TRBJ2-7; the match to TRBD1 covers 8 bases. V lost 1 base and J lost 3; bases outside the gene matches: 14. The CDR3 has 18 amino acids. Germline V gives CDR1 LNHNV, CDR2 YYDKDF (reference sequence). This CDR3 is CATSRVWRAGQGSYEQYF. CDR3 DNA: TGTGCCACCAGCAGAGTTTGGCGGGCAGGACAGGGAAGCTACGAGCAGTACTTC. The full variable domain, with the rest looked up from reference TRBV15 and TRBJ2-7, is DAMVIQNPRYQVTQFGKPVTLSCSQTLNHNVMYWYQQKSSQAPKLLFHYYDKDFNNEADTPDNFQSRRPNTSFCFLDIRSPGLGDTAMYLCATSRVWRAGQGSYEQYFGPGTRLTVT.

J is TRBJ1-5 and V is TRBV18; D is unresolved. The CDR3 totals 13 residues. CDR1 KGHSH and CDR2 LQKENI come from the germline V gene. V lost 3 bases to trimming and J lost 5 bases, with 8 bases between them. The CDR3 sequence: CASSPTGDQPQHF. The CDR3 DNA follows: TGTGCCAGCTCACCTACCGGGGATCAGCCCCAGCATTTT.

J is TRBJ2-7 and V is TRBV6-5, with TRBD1 matching over 11 bases. Germline values: CDR1 MNHEY, CDR2 SVGAGI. V trimming: 6 bases; J trimming: 2 bases; junction bases outside the gene matches: 3. The CDR3 loop spans 14 amino acids. The CDR3 bases are TGTGCCAGCAGCCTGGGACAGGGGGCCTACGAGCAGTACTTC. Protein sequence: CASSLGQGAYEQYF.

V and J are TRBV28 and TRBJ1-2; unclear D gene. The CDR3 totals 14 residues. Trimming cost V 3 bases and J 3 bases, with 11 bases left between them. Per germline, CDR1 MDHEN and CDR2 SYDVKM. CDR3 sequence: CASSLLSFDYGYTF. Here the CDR3 DNA reads TGTGCCAGCAGTTTGCTGAGCTTTGACTATGGCTACACCTTC.

The rearrangement joins TRBV6-4 to TRBJ1-6; 9 nucleotides agree with TRBD1. This CDR3 has 17 amino acids. J gave up 8 bases and V 2 bases, and 10 bases lay outside the gene matches. From germline, CDR1 is MRHNA and CDR2 SNTAGT. The CDR3 region has the DNA TGTGCCAGCAGTGACCGGGTCCCACGGGACAGGGATTCACCCCTCCACTTT. This translates into CASSDRVPRDRDSPLHF.

V usage is TRBV5-6 and J usage is TRBJ2-7, with a tentative D call TRBD1 (6 bases). Between the trimmed V and J ends, which lost 7 bases and 4 bases, there was a span of 15 bases. Germline-derived CDR1 and CDR2 are SGHDT and YYEEEE. The CDR3 covers 13 residues. The CDR3 region is CASWGQGGYEQYF. CDR3 in DNA: TGTGCCAGCTGGGGGCAGGGTGGGTACGAGCAGTACTTC.